This TCR beta chain was documented in a study of cytomegalovirus exposure and HLA in healthy donors. Study-wide background: Earlier, 150 million to 200 million T cells were analyzed, and more than 100 million unique TCR beta sequences were found among them.

With 60 Vbeta and 13 Jbeta primers, the PCR was carried out. The protocol was immunoSEQ multiplex PCR, while the TCRdb copy is restricted to in-frame clones and leaves out a portion. The profile shows roughly 140,000 clones, approximately 78% of them singletons. Remarks on this clone: The target antigen is unknown.

Everyone who donated was a healthy bone marrow donor. Findings and limits, study-wide: Several top significant clusters appeared, in a later analysis, to be linked to common viral pathogens.

The receptor's source is a middle-aged woman in good health and CMV-seropositive. The sequencing input was PBMCs.

The chain's CDR3 is CSVEVLPNTEAFF. The CDR3 DNA reads as TGCAGCGTTGAAGTTCTACCCAACACTGAAGCTTTCTTT. The chain links TRBV29-1 to TRBJ1-1, with unresolved D. Germline V gene data show CDR1 as SQVTM and CDR2 as ANQGSEA. This CDR3 region has 13 residues. Trimming removed 1 base from V and 2 bases from J, with 8 bases in between.